This T cell receptor beta chain is drawn from a study of blood T cell repertoires in COVID-19. Study-level background: The analysed material was cDNA or gDNA that came from T cells, B-cell-depleted T cells, or PBMCs.

This clone has a single count. Trimming left V 4 bases short and J 4 bases short, with 22 bases between. Germline CDR1 reads SGHTA; CDR2 reads FQGNSA. This CDR3 contains 17 residues. Repertoires were generated with immunoSEQ multiplex PCR, while TCRdb's copy carries only in-frame clones and drops some. The table lists about 110,000 clones, approximately 84% of them singletons. The TCR comes from a human donor in a cohort sampled during active COVID-19. The sample taken for sequencing was peripheral blood. The genes are TRBV7-2 and TRBJ1-1, with D maybe TRBD1 (5 bases). CDR3 in amino acids: CASSYKINGGLSTEAFF. CDR3 DNA sequence: TGTGCCAGCAGCTACAAAATTAATGGGGGGTTAAGCACTGAAGCTTTCTTT.